What follows describes a single TCR beta chain. Its specificity is unknown. The record originates from a study of response to subunit inactivated influenza vaccine. The study, taken as a whole, reports: With each seasonal influenza vaccination, the authors suggested, few new T cells are recruited.

TCRdb analysed the RT-PCR reads with MiXCR anew, one entry per CDR3 protein. The table records about 830,000 distinct CDR3 sequences, roughly 20% of them present only once. CDR1 SGHTA and CDR2 FQGNSA come from the germline V gene. V was pared by 10 bases and J by 3 bases, with 15 bases between. The CDR3 runs 13 residues. The V gene is TRBV7-2, the J gene TRBJ2-5, with D uncertain. The clonotype was recovered from a man aged 45 to 65 who received an inactivated influenza vaccine. The source was PBMCs from blood, collected more than 4 days after vaccination. CDR3 in DNA: TGTGCCACCGCCCCTCAAACGGAAGAGACCCAGTACTTC. Translation: CATAPQTEETQYF.